This paragraph covers one T cell receptor beta chain sequence. The antigen remains unidentified. The CDR3 is 16 amino acids. Germline V CDR1 and CDR2: SGHNT, YENEEA. Trimming stripped 1 base from V and 4 bases from J, with 16 bases between. The source of the sample is a study of ipilimumab plus nivolumab after autologous stem cell transplantation. Patients got ipilimumab 1 mg/kg beginning 14 to 28 days post-transplant. Through week 26, nivolumab 3 mg/kg IV was given weeks 1, 4, 7, 10, then biweekly. Produced via immunoSEQ multiplex PCR; TCRdb's table is partial and in-frame only. The table has thousands of clones, just over 90% seen once. Study conclusions and caveats: Per the authors, repertoire, Treg and microbiota data justify further study.

The source was PBMCs, collected in a trial of ipilimumab plus nivolumab as post-transplant consolidation. This TCR was sampled from a male donor with primary mediastinal lymphoma. The chain combines TRBV11-3 with TRBJ2-5; D call uncertain. This CDR3 reads CASSLGGGPGRETQYF. For the CDR3, the DNA is TGTGCCAGCAGCTTAGGAGGCGGTCCCGGACGAGAGACCCAGTACTTC.